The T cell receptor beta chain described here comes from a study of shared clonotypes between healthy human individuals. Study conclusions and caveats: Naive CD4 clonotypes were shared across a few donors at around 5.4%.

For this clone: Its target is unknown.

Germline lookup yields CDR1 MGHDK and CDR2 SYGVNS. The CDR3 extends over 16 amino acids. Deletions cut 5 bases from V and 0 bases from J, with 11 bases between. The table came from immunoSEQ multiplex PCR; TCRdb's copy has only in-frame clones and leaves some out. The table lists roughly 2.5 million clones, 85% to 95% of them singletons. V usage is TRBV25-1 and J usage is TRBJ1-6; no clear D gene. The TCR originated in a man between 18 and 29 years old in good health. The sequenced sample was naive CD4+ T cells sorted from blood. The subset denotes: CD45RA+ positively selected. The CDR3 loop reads CASSRTASSYNSPLHF. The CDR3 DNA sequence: TGTGCCAGCAGTAGGACGGCTAGCTCCTATAATTCACCCCTCCACTTT. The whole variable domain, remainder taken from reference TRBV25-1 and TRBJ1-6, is EADIYQTPRYLVIGTGKKITLECSQTMGHDKMYWYQQDPGMELHLIHYSYGVNSTEKGDLSSESTVSRIRTEHFPLTLESARPSHTSQYLCASSRTASSYNSPLHFGNGTRLTVT.